The 26 T cell receptor beta chains below come from one sample, sequenced in a study of blood T cell repertoires in COVID-19. Some clones are missing from TCRdb's copy, which holds only in-frame ones; the method was immunoSEQ multiplex PCR. The data hold about 130,000 clones, with approximately 88% observed a single time. Sequences were obtained from peripheral blood. The receptors come from a man aged 50-59 years with acute or convalescent COVID-19.

This CDR3 is CASSSARGETQYF. For the CDR3, the DNA is TGTGCCAGCAGCTCAGCTAGGGGAGAGACCCAGTACTTC. The chain combines TRBV7-3 with TRBJ2-5, with D maybe TRBD1 (5 bases). Between the trimmed V and J ends, which lost 4 bases and 4 bases, there was a span of 10 bases. This CDR3 has 13 amino acids. Looked up from germline, CDR1 is SGHTA and CDR2 is FQGTGA.

This chain uses TRBV18 with TRBJ2-1; 12 bases are shared with TRBD2. Germline-derived CDR1 and CDR2 are KGHSH and LQKENI. The ends lost 2 bases at V and 5 bases at J; junction bases unmatched: 1. CDR3 length: 15 amino acids. The CDR3 DNA reads as TGTGCCAGCTCACCAAGACTAGCGGGAGACAATGAGCAGTTCTTC. Protein sequence: CASSPRLAGDNEQFF.

This chain connects TRBV5-1 to TRBJ2-7, with 14 bases lining up with TRBD2. The CDR3 extends over 20 amino acids. V was clipped by 4 bases and J by 2 bases; unmatched bases: 17. Looked up from germline, CDR1 is SGHRS and CDR2 is YFSETQ. The chain's CDR3 is CASSVGTGTSGSFMTYEQYF. The CDR3 DNA is TGCGCCAGCAGCGTGGGAACCGGGACTAGCGGGAGTTTTATGACCTACGAGCAGTACTTC.

This chain links TRBV18 with TRBJ2-1; D gene ambiguous. The CDR3 is 13 amino acids. V gave up 2 bases and J gave up 3 bases, with 5 bases separating them. CDR1 and CDR2 from the germline V gene are KGHSH and LQKENI. CDR3 loop: CASSPTRYNEQFF. CDR3 in DNA: TGTGCCAGCTCACCAACGCGCTACAATGAGCAGTTCTTC. The full variable domain, rest sourced from reference TRBV18 and TRBJ2-1, is NAGVMQNPRHLVRRRGQEARLRCSPMKGHSHVYWYRQLPEEGLKFMVYLQKENIIDESGMPKERFSAEFPKEGPSILRIQQVVRGDSAAYFCASSPTRYNEQFFGPGTRLTVL.

The rearrangement joins TRBV15 to TRBJ2-7; 11 nucleotides align to TRBD2. CDR1 and CDR2 (germline): LNHNV, YYDKDF (reference sequence). J was trimmed by 0 bases and V by 8 bases; bases with no gene match: 6. This CDR3 contains 15 residues. This CDR3 is CATGLAGVSSYEQYF. The CDR3 coding sequence is TGTGCCACCGGACTAGCGGGTGTAAGCTCCTACGAGCAGTACTTC.

This clone appeared once. V usage is TRBV4-1 and J usage is TRBJ2-1; 9 positions match TRBD2. Germline-derived CDR1 and CDR2 are MGHRA and YSYEKL. The length of the CDR3 is 18 residues. Trimming at V came to 1 base and at J to 9 bases, leaving 16 bases not matched to a gene. CDR3 in amino acids: CASSQGVVRAGGRGEQFF. The DNA of the CDR3 is TGCGCCAGCAGCCAAGGAGTGGTTCGAGCGGGGGGCCGGGGTGAGCAGTTCTTC.

The chain links TRBV27 to TRBJ2-3; 8 bases align to TRBD2. Germline values: CDR1 MNHEY, CDR2 SMNVEV (reference sequence). The CDR3 spans 17 residues. V lost 3 bases, J lost 2 bases, and 10 bases stayed unmatched. CDR3 loop: CASSFVWASGYTDTQYF. The CDR3 DNA reads TGTGCCAGCAGTTTTGTTTGGGCTAGCGGGTACACAGATACGCAGTATTTT.

J is TRBJ1-1 and V is TRBV18; tentative D call: TRBD1 (5 bases). V was shortened by 2 bases and J by 1 base, with 11 bases between the two germline ends. CDR3 length equals 15 residues. Germline CDR1 KGHSH, CDR2 LQKENI. Written as DNA, the CDR3 is TGTGCCAGCTCACCAGTGGGGCCGGGGAACACTGAAGCTTTCTTT. Its protein is CASSPVGPGNTEAFF. The full variable domain, in which reference TRBV18 and TRBJ1-1 provide the parts outside the CDR3, is NAGVMQNPRHLVRRRGQEARLRCSPMKGHSHVYWYRQLPEEGLKFMVYLQKENIIDESGMPKERFSAEFPKEGPSILRIQQVVRGDSAAYFCASSPVGPGNTEAFFGQGTRLTVV.

The chain has TRBV19 and TRBJ2-1; D possibly corresponds to TRBD2 (6 bases). CDR1 and CDR2 (germline): LNHDA, SQIVND (reference sequence). V gave up 7 bases and J gave up 0 bases, with 13 bases separating them. CDR3 length equals 15 residues. The CDR3 DNA follows: TGTGCCAGTACCCCCGGGACTCACTCCTACAATGAGCAGTTCTTC. Encoded protein: CASTPGTHSYNEQFF.

This sequence joins TRBV18 and TRBJ2-1; D call uncertain. Germline-derived CDR1 and CDR2 are KGHSH and LQKENI. V was clipped by 3 bases and J by 12 bases, with 9 bases between them. CDR3 length: 11 residues. This CDR3 is CASSPFTGQFF. The CDR3 DNA sequence: TGTGCCAGCTCACCCTTTACCGGGCAGTTCTTC.

The chain links TRBV5-5 to TRBJ2-7; D remains unclear. Per germline, CDR1 SGHKS and CDR2 YYEKEE (reference sequence). This CDR3 spans 14 amino acids. V lost 4 bases, J lost 1 base, and 12 bases lay in between. The chain's CDR3 is CASSKTRQSYEQYF. CDR3 DNA sequence: TGTGCCAGCAGCAAGACAAGGCAGTCCTACGAGCAGTACTTC.

V usage is TRBV5-6 and J usage is TRBJ1-6, with D uncertain. The germline gives CDR1 SGHDT, CDR2 YYEEEE. CDR3 size: 14 residues. V was cut by 4 bases and J by 7 bases, with 12 bases left in between. CDR3 nucleotide sequence: TGTGCCAGCAGCACGGGGTACCAGAATTCACCCCTCCACTTT. Protein: CASSTGYQNSPLHF. Full variable domain (rest looked up from reference TRBV5-6 and TRBJ1-6): DAGVTQSPTHLIKTRGQQVTLRCSPKSGHDTVSWYQQALGQGPQFIFQYYEEEERQRGNFPDRFSGHQFPNYSSELNVNALLLGDSALYLCASSTGYQNSPLHFGNGTRLTVT.

This clone has just a few counts. The chain employs TRBV28 and TRBJ1-1; D ambiguous. The ends were cut back, 2 bases at V and 9 bases at J, with 7 bases in the middle. The germline gives CDR1 MDHEN, CDR2 SYDVKM. This CDR3 is 11 amino acids long. The CDR3, as DNA: TGTGCCAGCAGTTTAGGGCCCCAAGCTTTCTTT. Its protein is CASSLGPQAFF. Filled out from reference TRBV28 and TRBJ1-1, the complete variable domain reads DVKVTQSSRYLVKRTGEKVFLECVQDMDHENMFWYRQDPGLGLRLIYFSYDVKMKEKGDIPEGYSVSREKKERFSLILESASTNQTSMYLCASSLGPQAFFGQGTRLTVV.

J is TRBJ2-3 and V is TRBV29-1; D gene unclear. The CDR3 contains 13 residues. CDR1 SQVTM and CDR2 ANQGSEA come from the germline V gene. Trimming took off 4 bases at V and 0 bases at J, with 8 bases between the two ends. The CDR3 DNA follows: TGCAGCGTTGCATGGCAGAGCACAGATACGCAGTATTTT. As protein: CSVAWQSTDTQYF.

The DNA for the CDR3 is TGTGCCAGCTTTCCGGGGGGGAGTATTAACTATGGCTACACCTTC. Translation gives CASFPGGSINYGYTF. The rearrangement joins TRBV7-2 to TRBJ1-2; weak D call: TRBD1 (5 bases). Trimming shortened V by 8 bases and J by 1 base, and 17 bases separated the two germline ends. Per germline, CDR1 SGHTA and CDR2 FQGNSA. The CDR3 contains 15 residues. Full variable domain (outside the CDR3, taken from reference TRBV7-2 and TRBJ1-2): GAGVSQSPSNKVTEKGKDVELRCDPISGHTALYWYRQSLGQGLEFLIYFQGNSAPDKSGLPSDRFSAERTGGSVSTLTIQRTQQEDSAVYLCASFPGGSINYGYTFGSGTRLTVV.

The chain links TRBV19 to TRBJ2-1; 11 nucleotides agree with TRBD1. V was clipped by 5 bases and J by 6 bases; unmatched bases: 6. Germline values: CDR1 LNHDA, CDR2 SQIVND (reference sequence). The CDR3 covers 15 residues. CDR3 in DNA: TGTGCCAGTAGTGGATGGACAGGGGGCTTCAATGAGCAGTTCTTC. Its protein product is CASSGWTGGFNEQFF.

In this sample, this clone turned up once. The chain has TRBV5-1 and TRBJ1-2; 10 nucleotides agree with TRBD1. V shed 4 bases, J shed 3 bases, and the junction held 6 bases outside the gene matches. Germline V lookup: CDR1 SGHRS, CDR2 YFSETQ. CDR3 length equals 15 residues. The CDR3 coding sequence is TGCGCCAGCAGCCCCCCCGGGACAGGGGACTATGGCTACACCTTC. It translates to CASSPPGTGDYGYTF. The full variable domain, in which reference TRBV5-1 and TRBJ1-2 provide the parts outside the CDR3, is KAGVTQTPRYLIKTRGQQVTLSCSPISGHRSVSWYQQTPGQGLQFLFEYFSETQRNKGNFPGRFSGRQFSNSRSEMNVSTLELGDSALYLCASSPPGTGDYGYTFGSGTRLTVV.

The chain is built from TRBV11-3 and TRBJ2-3; TRBD1 agrees at 8 bases. CDR1 and CDR2 from the germline V gene are SGHNT and YENEEA. After removal of 4 bases from V and 7 bases from J, the junction contained 7 bases not matched to a gene. The CDR3 loop spans 14 amino acids. The CDR3 protein is CASSSGGASNTQYF. CDR3 sequence (DNA): TGTGCCAGCAGCTCAGGGGGCGCATCGAATACGCAGTATTTT. The full variable domain, with the rest looked up from reference TRBV11-3 and TRBJ2-3, is EAGVVQSPRYKIIEKKQPVAFWCNPISGHNTLYWYLQNLGQGPELLIRYENEEAVDDSQLPKDRFSAERLKGVDSTLKIQPAELGDSAVYLCASSSGGASNTQYFGPGTRLTVL.

The chain links TRBV2 to TRBJ2-7; 8 bases fit TRBD2. Germline lookup yields CDR1 SNHLY and CDR2 FYNNEI. CDR3 length equals 14 residues. Trimming cost V 3 bases and J 4 bases; bases outside gene matches: 5. In DNA, the CDR3 is TGTGCCAGCAGTGAGGTGCGGGGGGCATACGAGCAGTACTTC. It is translated as CASSEVRGAYEQYF.

The V and J genes are TRBV18 and TRBJ1-5; D perhaps matches TRBD1 (5 bases). The CDR3 is made up of 15 amino acids. Germline V gene lookup returns CDR1 KGHSH and CDR2 LQKENI. Between the trimmed V and J ends, which lost 2 bases and 4 bases, there was a span of 12 bases. CDR3 in amino acids: CASSPSQGNNQPQHF. The CDR3 DNA reads TGTGCCAGCTCACCAAGCCAGGGAAATAATCAGCCCCAGCATTTT.

This chain links TRBV27 with TRBJ1-5; D ambiguous. The CDR3 totals 13 residues. Per germline, CDR1 MNHEY and CDR2 SMNVEV (reference sequence). Deletions cut 0 bases from V and 9 bases from J, with 9 bases between. CDR3: CASSLSSGGPQHF. As DNA, the CDR3 is TGTGCCAGCAGTTTATCGTCAGGAGGGCCCCAGCATTTT.

The CDR3 here is CASSLQPGTGYDEQYF. CDR3 DNA: TGCGCCAGCAGCTTGCAACCCGGGACAGGGTATGACGAGCAGTACTTC. The chain links TRBV5-1 to TRBJ2-7; 9 bases line up with TRBD1. The CDR3 covers 16 residues. Trimming at V came to 1 base and at J to 5 bases, leaving 10 bases not matched to a gene. Germline lookup yields CDR1 SGHRS and CDR2 YFSETQ.

The chain links TRBV19 to TRBJ2-1; maybe TRBD2 (5 bases). V lost 2 bases to trimming and J lost 6 bases, with 14 bases between them. This CDR3 has 15 amino acids. The germline gives CDR1 LNHDA, CDR2 SQIVND (reference sequence). The CDR3 sequence is CASSIPWSGSNEQFF. The DNA of the CDR3 is TGTGCCAGTAGTATACCCTGGTCGGGGAGCAATGAGCAGTTCTTC.

The table lists this clone with a count of one. The gene calls are TRBV12-2 and TRBJ1-4. TRBV12-2 is tagged as a pseudogene. The CDR3 loop spans 15 amino acids. CDR3 loop: CASRPRSLGNEKLFF. CDR3 in DNA: TGTGCAAGTCGCCCCCGGAGTTTAGGTAATGAAAAACTGTTTTTT.

The chain combines TRBV6-2 or TRBV6-3 with TRBJ1-4; D may be TRBD1 (6 bases). Per the germline V gene, CDR1 is MNHEY and CDR2 is SVGEGT. Trimming shortened V by 2 bases and J by 5 bases, and 18 bases separated the two germline ends. There are 17 residues in the CDR3. CDR3 coding DNA: TGTGCCAGCAGTTACGAACAGGGTTACCCCCGGAATGAAAAACTGTTTTTT. Translation gives CASSYEQGYPRNEKLFF.

This clone was seen once. The chain links TRBV29-1 to TRBJ2-2, with D possibly being TRBD1 (6 bases). Germline values: CDR1 SQVTM, CDR2 ANQGSEA. The CDR3 has 14 residues. The V gene lost 5 bases and the J gene lost 0 bases, with 10 bases spanning the gap. The CDR3: CSVPGHSNTGELFF. The CDR3 DNA is TGCAGCGTTCCGGGACATTCGAACACCGGGGAGCTGTTTTTT.